This T cell receptor beta chain was observed in a study of control samples from healthy donors and cancer patients. Measured with immunoSEQ multiplex PCR; TCRdb has only the in-frame clones, and not every one. The sample lists 65,000 to 80,000 clones; 89% were seen once. Trimming removed 6 bases from V and 2 bases from J, with 12 bases in between. The CDR3 runs to 14 residues. Germline values: CDR1 SGHAT, CDR2 FQDESV (reference sequence). The gene calls are TRBV11-1 and TRBJ2-3, with unresolved D. Sequencing was carried out using PBMCs. This receptor was identified in a woman between 45 and 60 years old with colorectal cancer. The CDR3 DNA reads as TGTGCCAGCAGTTACAGTACCCTCACAGATACGCAGTATTTT. Protein: CASSYSTLTDTQYF.